The 28 T cell receptor beta chains below come from one sample, sequenced in a study of breast tumors, draining lymph nodes, adjacent tissues. Via MiXCR, TCRdb re-called the multiplex PCR reads, giving one row per CDR3 protein. The table includes under 350,000 distinct CDR3 sequences, 30% to 35% detected once. Samples came from axillary lymph nodes draining the breast cancer. Input material: axillary lymph node tissue. The receptors shown here come from a female donor with breast cancer. Some clones in this sample may be carry-over from other donors' samples.

This clonotype occurred many times. This chain links TRBV7-8 with TRBJ2-3; unclear D gene. The length of the CDR3 is 14 residues. The germline gives CDR1 SGHVS, CDR2 FQNEAQ. V was shortened by 1 base and J by 3 bases, with 8 bases between the two germline ends. CDR3 sequence: CASSLEGTTDTQYF. The CDR3 DNA follows: TGTGCCAGCAGCTTAGAGGGAACTACAGATACGCAGTATTTT.

Comment on this clonotype: A much more abundant neighbour one base away suggests this may be a read error. V and J are TRBV12-3 or TRBV12-4 and TRBJ2-3; D unclear. V was cut by 2 bases and J by 1 base, with 13 bases left in between. The CDR3 runs to 16 residues. The CDR3 bases are TGTGCCAGCAGTTTATTTAGAGGCGGAGGCACAGATACGCAGTATTTT. Its translation: CASSLFRGGGTDTQYF.

This clonotype was observed at least ten times. The V call is TRBV10-3, the J call TRBJ2-7; the match to TRBD1 covers 10 bases. Germline V gene sequence: CDR1 ENHRY, CDR2 SYGVKD. The CDR3 runs to 14 residues. Unmatched junction bases numbered 5, after V lost 6 bases and J lost 3 bases. CDR3 nucleotides: TGTGCCATCAGCGAAGACAGGGGGCTCTACGAGCAGTACTTC. Protein sequence: CAISEDRGLYEQYF.

This clonotype came up many times. This rearrangement joins TRBV11-2 to TRBJ2-1; 14 nucleotides line up with TRBD2. Germline CDR1 SGHAT, CDR2 FQNNGV. Trimming took 5 bases from V and 2 from J; bases not matched to a gene: 5. The CDR3 is made up of 17 amino acids. The CDR3: CASSTGLAGGAYNEQFF. The CDR3 bases are TGTGCCAGCAGCACAGGACTAGCGGGAGGAGCCTACAATGAGCAGTTCTTC.

A remark on this clonotype: One junction end does not reproduce the germline sequence, and a read error may be involved. The chain has TRBV10-3 and TRBJ2-6, with D unresolved. The CDR3 has 16 residues. CDR1 is ENHRY and CDR2 is SYGVKD in the germline V gene. This CDR3 reads CATGPDGGSGTNVLTF. In nucleotides, the CDR3 is TGTGCCACCGGCCCGGACGGCGGTTCTGGGACCAACGTCCTGACTTTC.

A word on this clonotype: At one end, the junction sequence differs from germline, possibly due to a read error. J is TRBJ1-2 and V is TRBV7-2, with 7 bases fitting TRBD1. The CDR3 extends over 16 amino acids. Germline V CDR1 and CDR2: SGHTA, FQGNSA. This CDR3 reads CASSPTRDSPNYGHTF. DNA of the CDR3: TGTGCCAGCAGCCCGACCCGGGACAGTCCTAACTATGGCCACACCTTC.

V usage is TRBV6-2 or TRBV6-3 and J usage is TRBJ2-7; no reliable D call. Deletions cut 6 bases from V and 2 bases from J, with 14 bases between. Per the germline V gene, CDR1 is MNHEY and CDR2 is SVGEGT. This CDR3 region has 14 residues. The CDR3 DNA is TGTGCCAGCAGACACGGCGCTGTCCCCTACGAGCAGTACTTC. Protein product: CASRHGAVPYEQYF.

This clonotype showed up many times. V and J are TRBV20-1 and TRBJ2-1; D is possibly TRBD2 (5 bases). The CDR3 spans 14 residues. Germline V gives CDR1 DFQATT, CDR2 SNEGSKA (reference sequence). V lost 6 bases to trimming and J lost 13 bases, with 25 bases between them. The CDR3 bases are TGCAGTGCCCGTGCCCCGGTAGGGCCCCGGGGTCAGTTCTTC. Its translation: CSARAPVGPRGQFF.

This clonotype was detected many times. The genes are TRBV19 and TRBJ2-7, with D maybe TRBD1 (6 bases). V lost 6 bases and J lost 2, with 17 bases in between. Per germline, CDR1 LNHDA and CDR2 SQIVND (reference sequence). There are 15 residues in the CDR3. CDR3 sequence reads: CASRPSGTTPYEQYF. Here the CDR3 DNA reads TGTGCCAGTAGACCATCCGGGACAACTCCCTACGAGCAGTACTTC.

The V and J genes are TRBV30 and TRBJ1-3; maybe TRBD1 (5 bases). The CDR3 runs to 13 residues. The germline V gene encodes CDR1 GTSNPN and CDR2 SVGIG (reference sequence). Trimming pared 0 bases from V and 7 bases from J, leaving 10 bases between. CDR3 sequence: CAWSVLKGNTIYF. CDR3 nucleotides: TGTGCCTGGAGTGTTTTGAAGGGGAACACCATATATTTT.

V usage is TRBV13 and J usage is TRBJ2-1; TRBD2 aligns across 11 bases. Germline values: CDR1 PRHDT, CDR2 FYEKMQ (reference sequence). The CDR3 is 19 residues long. With V trimmed by 5 bases and J by 8 bases, 20 bases remained unmatched. The CDR3 sequence is CASSPPRGRLAGQYDEQFF. The CDR3 DNA is TGTGCCAGCAGCCCCCCGCGTGGCCGACTAGCGGGACAGTACGATGAGCAGTTCTTC.

This clonotype was recorded at least ten times. V usage is TRBV5-8 and J usage is TRBJ1-5; no clear D. This CDR3 region has 16 residues. V shed 0 bases and J shed 0 bases, with 10 bases lying between them. The V gene's germline CDR1 is SGHTS and CDR2 YDEGEE. CDR3 bases: TGTGCCAGCAGCTTGGGATCTGTTTATAGCAATCAGCCCCAGCATTTT. Protein: CASSLGSVYSNQPQHF. Supplemented by reference TRBV5-8 and TRBJ1-5, the full variable domain reads EAGVTQSPTHLIKTRGQQATLRCSPISGHTSVYWYQQALGLGLQFLLWYDEGEERNRGNFPPRFSGRQFPNYSSELNVNALELEDSALYLCASSLGSVYSNQPQHFGDGTRLSIL.

The chain combines TRBV7-2 with TRBJ2-7, with D perhaps given as TRBD1 or TRBD2 (6 bases each). The germline V and J ends were trimmed by 2 bases and 1 base, with 27 bases remaining between them. CDR1 SGHTA and CDR2 FQGNSA come from the germline V gene. This CDR3 has 20 residues. CDR3 DNA: TGTGCCAGCAGCTTAAATCTCCAGGACAGAGAAGGACTACCTTCCTACGAGCAGTACTTC. It encodes CASSLNLQDREGLPSYEQYF.

Comments on this clonotype: Possible read error: a much larger clone is one base away. This CDR3 fails to terminate in the conserved phenylalanine or tryptophan, so it likely reflects a read error. The chain carries TRBV6-1 and TRBJ2-1; no definite D call. There are 12 residues in the CDR3. Germline V CDR1 and CDR2: MNHNS, SASEGT. V was pared by 5 bases and J by 8 bases, with 10 bases between. Written as DNA, the CDR3 is TGTGCCAGCAGTTACGGCCGGTATGAGCAGTTCCTC. Its translation: CASSYGRYEQFL.

This clonotype was recorded many times. Here the CDR3 reads CASSLFQLSAYEQYF. The CDR3 DNA follows: TGTGCCAGCAGCTTATTTCAGCTCTCGGCCTACGAGCAGTACTTC. The chain uses TRBV7-2 and TRBJ2-7; D is unresolved. Germline loops: CDR1 SGHTA, CDR2 FQGNSA. V lost 2 bases to trimming and J lost 2 bases, with 13 bases between them. The CDR3 has 15 amino acids.

Many counts were recorded for this clonotype. This chain links TRBV5-5 with TRBJ1-3, with unresolved D. The CDR3 is 15 residues long. The germline CDR1 and CDR2 sequences are SGHKS and YYEKEE (reference sequence). V was shortened by 1 base and J by 1 base, with 9 bases between the two germline ends. The CDR3 DNA reads TGTGCCAGCAGCTTGTACGTGGTTTCTGGAAACACCATATATTTT. Its translation: CASSLYVVSGNTIYF.

In its sample, this clonotype was seen many times. The CDR3: CSTGTSEYEQYF. CDR3 bases: TGCAGCACCGGGACTAGCGAGTACGAGCAGTACTTC. V usage is TRBV20-1 and J usage is TRBJ2-7; TRBD2 aligns across 10 bases. The CDR3 totals 12 residues. Germline V gene data show CDR1 as DFQATT and CDR2 as SNEGSKA (reference sequence).

The rearrangement uses TRBV27 and TRBJ1-5; 8 bases align to TRBD1. The germline V gene encodes CDR1 MNHEY and CDR2 SMNVEV (reference sequence). The CDR3 totals 14 residues. J gave up 6 bases and V 4 bases, and 5 bases lay outside the gene matches. CDR3 coding DNA: TGTGCCAGCAGTTGGGGACAGGTGGGTCAGCCCCAGCATTTT. It is translated as CASSWGQVGQPQHF.

Details on this clonotype: One end of the junction fails to match germline, which may point to a read error. The CDR3 here is CAGSHSGDSYYGYTF. The CDR3 nucleotides are TGTGCCGGCAGTCACTCGGGCGACAGTTACTATGGCTACACCTTC. This sequence joins TRBV6-5 and TRBJ1-2; D may be TRBD1 (5 bases). The CDR3 runs 15 residues. CDR1 is MNHEY and CDR2 is SVGAGI in the germline V gene.

This CDR3 reads CASGLRPQHF. The CDR3 bases are TGTGCTAGTGGTCTGAGGCCCCAGCATTTT. The J gene is TRBJ1-5, the V gene TRBV12-5; D is unresolved. CDR1 and CDR2 (germline): LGHNT, FRNRAP. The CDR3 loop spans 10 amino acids. The ends were cut back, 5 bases at V and 9 bases at J, with 5 bases in the middle. The complete variable domain, with remaining parts taken from reference TRBV12-5 and TRBJ1-5, reads DARVTQTPRHKVTEMGQEVTMRCQPILGHNTVFWYRQTMMQGLELLAYFRNRAPLDDSGMPKDRFSAEMPDATLATLKIQPSEPRDSAVYFCASGLRPQHFGDGTRLSIL.

This clonotype was counted many times. The rearrangement uses TRBV19 and TRBJ2-7; tentative D call: TRBD1 (5 bases). In germline, CDR1 is LNHDA, CDR2 SQIVND (reference sequence). The ends were cut back, 1 base at V and 2 bases at J, with 9 bases in the middle. The length of the CDR3 is 14 residues. CDR3 protein: CASSIAAGTYEQYF. The DNA of the CDR3 is TGTGCCAGTAGTATAGCGGCAGGGACCTACGAGCAGTACTTC.

This chain links TRBV3-1 with TRBJ1-3, with TRBD1 matching over 7 bases. V lost 4 bases and J lost 2; bases outside the gene matches: 5. Looked up from germline, CDR1 is LGHDT and CDR2 is YNNKEL (reference sequence). The CDR3 is 15 amino acids. For the CDR3, the DNA is TGTGCCAGCAGCCCGGGACAGCGCGCTGGAAACACCATATATTTT. Its protein is CASSPGQRAGNTIYF.

The table lists this clonotype with many counts. CDR3 in amino acids: CASSPEITDNEQFF. For the CDR3, the DNA is TGCGCCAGCAGCCCTGAAATTACAGACAATGAGCAGTTCTTC. The chain uses TRBV5-1 and TRBJ2-1, with unresolved D. The CDR3 has 14 amino acids. CDR1 SGHRS and CDR2 YFSETQ come from the germline V gene. Trimming left V 4 bases short and J 5 bases short, with 13 bases between.

This clonotype has a count of ten or more. CDR3 protein: CANSSSGNTIYF. The CDR3 DNA sequence: TGTGCCAACAGCAGTTCTGGAAACACCATATATTTT. The chain uses TRBV12-3 or TRBV12-4 and TRBJ1-3; D is unclear. The CDR3 runs 12 residues. Trimming stripped 10 bases from V and 1 base from J, with 8 bases between.

The chain carries TRBV29-1 and TRBJ1-2; possible D gene TRBD1, 5 bases. Trimming cost V 0 bases and J 7 bases, with 15 bases left between them. Germline V gives CDR1 SQVTM, CDR2 ANQGSEA. This CDR3 contains 14 residues. The CDR3 loop is CSVEDLGQGSGYTF. CDR3 in DNA: TGCAGCGTTGAAGATCTGGGCCAGGGATCTGGCTACACCTTC.

Many counts were recorded for this clonotype. The chain joins TRBV29-1 to TRBJ1-3; D call uncertain. Germline CDR1 is SQVTM and CDR2 is ANQGSEA. Trimming removed 4 bases at V and 3 bases at J, with 7 bases between. This CDR3 is 12 amino acids long. The CDR3: CSVGVRGNTIYF. The CDR3 region has the DNA TGCAGCGTTGGGGTCCGTGGAAACACCATATATTTT.

The V gene is TRBV5-1, the J gene TRBJ1-1, with no clear D. This CDR3 region has 15 residues. The V and J ends lost 5 bases and 1 base respectively, with 15 bases between them. Germline V gene sequence: CDR1 SGHRS, CDR2 YFSETQ. CDR3: CASRLHSQGNTEAFF. The CDR3, as DNA: TGCGCCAGCAGATTACACTCCCAAGGGAACACTGAAGCTTTCTTT.

This clonotype showed up just a few times. This sequence joins TRBV5-1 and TRBJ1-1, with 7 bases that match TRBD1. The CDR3 sequence is 16 residues long. V lost 4 bases, J lost 5 bases, and 14 bases stayed unmatched. CDR1 SGHRS and CDR2 YFSETQ come from the germline V gene. CDR3 sequence: CASSLGQQGRDTEAFF. For the CDR3, the DNA is TGCGCCAGCAGCCTCGGTCAACAGGGGAGGGATACTGAAGCTTTCTTT.